This T cell receptor (beta chain) was recovered during a study of tumor-infiltrating lymphocytes in primary liver carcinoma. TCR beta cDNA was made from around 460 ng total RNA with a constant-region primer. Sequencing libraries for TCR beta derived from three nested multiplex PCR rounds that used slightly modified ARM-PCR. The study ran its first two PCR rounds for nine to ten cycles each, using TRBV1-TRBV30 forward primers and a C-beta reverse primer. TCRdb recomputed calls from the multiplex PCR reads with MiXCR, one row per CDR3 protein. The profile covers roughly 32,000 distinct CDR3 sequences, with 71% appearing a single time and 25% to 40% taken by the ten largest. Investigators took RNA and DNA out together from approximately 22-30 mg of unsorted bulk tissue. As for this clonotype: This likely comes from a read error, as the CDR3 has no conserved phenylalanine or tryptophan at its end.

This CDR3 contains 13 residues. Germline V gene data show CDR1 as WNHNN and CDR2 as SYGVQD (reference sequence). The chain carries TRBV10-1 and TRBJ2-2; possibly TRBD2 for D (6 bases). This receptor was taken from a woman under 40 with primary liver carcinoma and hepatitis B virus infection. Source material: liver tumor tissue from sampling region 3. Subset given: tumor region T3, left-lateral pole. The CDR3 DNA reads as TGCGCCAGCAGTGAACGAAATACCGGGGGGCTGTTTCTT. It is translated as CASSERNTGGLFL.